Presented here are 11 T cell receptor beta chains from one specimen sequenced in a study of T cell responses to AZD1222 COVID-19 vaccine. Sequencing was performed with immunoSEQ multiplex PCR; in TCRdb, only in-frame clones are kept and a portion is missing. In the table there are about 130,000 clones, about 94% of which are singletons. The sample here was peripheral blood, taken on day 0 of AZD1222 vaccination. All receptors come from an adult in good health.

The chain is built from TRBV19 and TRBJ1-1; TRBD1 aligns across 8 bases. The ends lost 3 bases at V and 1 base at J; junction bases unmatched: 4. Germline V gene lookup returns CDR1 LNHDA and CDR2 SQIVND (reference sequence). The CDR3 sequence is 15 residues long. The CDR3 DNA reads TGTGCCAGTAGTATCCAGGGGGCAGCGAACACTGAAGCTTTCTTT. Translated, it gives CASSIQGAANTEAFF.

The rearrangement joins TRBV4-2 to TRBJ2-1; 9 bases are a match to TRBD2. Trimming cost V 2 bases and J 1 base; bases outside gene matches: 6. CDR1 is LGHNA, CDR2 YNFKEQ, per germline. The CDR3 has 17 residues. The CDR3 DNA reads TGTGCCAGCAGCCAACGAACAGCGGGAGGTTCCTACAATGAGCAGTTCTTC. Amino acid sequence: CASSQRTAGGSYNEQFF.

The genes are TRBV30 and TRBJ2-1, with D tentatively TRBD1 or TRBD2 (5 bases each). Trimming stripped 8 bases from V and 3 bases from J, with 14 bases between. This CDR3 spans 13 amino acids. Germline values: CDR1 GTSNPN, CDR2 SVGIG (reference sequence). The CDR3 DNA is TGTGCCCTAAGTGGGGACCACTACAATGAGCAGTTCTTC. Translated: CALSGDHYNEQFF.

This chain uses TRBV11-3 with TRBJ1-6, with D tentatively TRBD1 (5 bases). The CDR3 runs to 13 residues. Germline loops: CDR1 SGHNT, CDR2 YENEEA. Trimming stripped 0 bases from V and 9 bases from J, with 6 bases between. Here the CDR3 reads CASSLDQGSPLHF. For the CDR3, the DNA is TGTGCCAGCAGCTTAGATCAGGGTTCACCCCTCCACTTT.

The rearrangement links TRBV10-2 to TRBJ2-5; TRBD1 agrees at 12 bases. J was trimmed by 5 bases and V by 0 bases; bases with no gene match: 16. The length of the CDR3 is 20 residues. Germline V gene sequence: CDR1 WSHSY, CDR2 SAAADI. The CDR3 DNA is TGCGCCAGCAGTGAGTCGACTGGATTCTTAGGGACAGGGGGCTGGGAGACCCAGTACTTC. Translated: CASSESTGFLGTGGWETQYF.

This clone was recorded once. The chain combines TRBV7-6 with TRBJ2-5; 7 positions agree with TRBD2. Germline V lookup: CDR1 SGHVS, CDR2 FNYEAQ. Trimming at V came to 3 bases and at J to 3 bases, leaving 13 bases not matched to a gene. This CDR3 spans 17 amino acids. The CDR3 loop reads CASSFLRAGAGEETQYF. CDR3 nucleotides: TGTGCCAGCAGCTTTTTGAGGGCGGGAGCTGGGGAAGAGACCCAGTACTTC.

V and J are TRBV5-5 and TRBJ2-1, with unresolved D. The V gene's germline CDR1 is SGHKS and CDR2 YYEKEE (reference sequence). Trimming shortened V by 1 base and J by 10 bases, and 6 bases separated the two germline ends. CDR3 length: 11 amino acids. CDR3: CASSLRWEQFF. As DNA, the CDR3 is TGTGCCAGCAGCTTGAGGTGGGAGCAGTTCTTC.

This clone was seen a single time. In the same sample, other DNA sequences code for this CDR3. V is TRBV19 and J is TRBJ1-1; TRBD1 aligns across 9 bases. From germline, CDR1 is LNHDA and CDR2 SQIVND (reference sequence). The trim removed 4 bases at V and 5 bases at J, leaving 2 bases unmatched. This CDR3 is 13 amino acids long. CDR3 sequence (DNA): TGTGCCAGTAGTACAGACAGGGGGACTGAAGCTTTCTTT. This translates into CASSTDRGTEAFF.

V gene TRBV3-1 (or the pseudogene TRBV3-2) combines with J gene TRBJ2-3; 7 bases fit TRBD2. The ends lost 4 bases at V and 2 bases at J; junction bases unmatched: 6. This CDR3 spans 15 amino acids. Germline CDR1 reads LGHDT; CDR2 reads YNNKEL (reference sequence). The CDR3 region has the DNA TGTGCCAGCAGCCCCGCTAGCGGAGCCACAGATACGCAGTATTTT. This encodes CASSPASGATDTQYF.

This rearrangement joins TRBV30 to TRBJ2-2; no firm D call. The CDR3 spans 12 residues. CDR1 is GTSNPN, CDR2 SVGIG, per germline (reference sequence). V shed 8 bases and J shed 4 bases, with 11 bases lying between them. The CDR3 DNA reads TGTGCCGAAAAGCGCCCCACCGGGGAGCTGTTTTTT. As protein: CAEKRPTGELFF.

The chain recombines TRBV29-1 with TRBJ2-1; 8 bases fit TRBD1. V gave up 7 bases and J gave up 7 bases; unmatched junction bases: 9. Germline V CDR1 and CDR2: SQVTM, ANQGSEA. The CDR3 is made up of 13 amino acids. CDR3 amino acids: CSAHRGVMNEQFF. The CDR3 DNA reads as TGCAGCGCCCACAGGGGGGTCATGAATGAGCAGTTCTTC.